Each of the 20 T cell receptor beta chains below was sequenced from the same sample in a study of blood T cell repertoires in COVID-19. Produced via immunoSEQ multiplex PCR; TCRdb's table is partial and in-frame only. The data show a few hundred thousand clones, approximately 80% seen once. Sequencing input: peripheral blood. The receptors derive from an elderly woman with COVID-19, enrolled during active disease.

The chain uses TRBV5-6 and TRBJ1-4, with no clear D. V was shortened by 1 base and J by 4 bases, with 8 bases between the two germline ends. This CDR3 comprises 14 residues. Germline V gives CDR1 SGHDT, CDR2 YYEEEE. As DNA, the CDR3 is TGTGCCAGCAGCTTGTGGGCTATTAATGAAAAACTGTTTTTT. Translation: CASSLWAINEKLFF.

V and J are TRBV5-5 and TRBJ1-5; possibly TRBD1 for D (5 bases). CDR3 size: 14 residues. CDR1 and CDR2 from the germline V gene are SGHKS and YYEKEE (reference sequence). Trimming pared 4 bases from V and 4 bases from J, leaving 12 bases between. The chain's CDR3 is CASSASGGNQPQHF. Written as DNA, the CDR3 is TGTGCCAGCAGCGCGTCTGGGGGGAATCAGCCCCAGCATTTT.

J is TRBJ2-5 and V is TRBV15, with unresolved D. This CDR3 is 13 amino acids long. Trimming left V 3 bases short and J 4 bases short, with 9 bases between. Germline values: CDR1 LNHNV, CDR2 YYDKDF (reference sequence). CDR3: CATSSIAGETQYF. The CDR3 bases are TGTGCCACCAGCAGCATAGCCGGAGAGACCCAGTACTTC.

The chain combines TRBV29-1 with TRBJ1-2, with D maybe TRBD1 (5 bases). Trimming removed 0 bases at V and 8 bases at J, with 13 bases between. The V gene's germline CDR1 is SQVTM and CDR2 ANQGSEA. The CDR3 has 13 amino acids. Here the CDR3 DNA reads TGCAGCGTTGAAGAATGGGGGGACGGGGGCTACACCTTC. Encoded protein: CSVEEWGDGGYTF.

The chain joins TRBV24-1 to TRBJ2-5; tentative D call: TRBD2 (5 bases). Germline V lookup: CDR1 KGHDR, CDR2 SFDVKD. This CDR3 region has 13 residues. V was shortened by 2 bases and J by 4 bases, with 7 bases between the two germline ends. The CDR3 sequence: CATSDSGLETQYF. The CDR3 DNA reads as TGTGCCACCAGTGATTCCGGACTAGAGACCCAGTACTTC.

V and J are TRBV7-9 and TRBJ2-1, with 11 bases matching TRBD2. Germline V gives CDR1 SEHNR, CDR2 FQNEAQ (reference sequence). This CDR3 comprises 15 residues. V lost 5 bases to trimming and J lost 10 bases; unmatched junction nucleotides: 10. DNA of the CDR3: TGTGCCAGCAGCCCCCCCGGGACTAGCGGCGGCGAGCAGTTCTTC. It is translated as CASSPPGTSGGEQFF.

The V and J genes are TRBV29-1 and TRBJ1-1, with D tentatively TRBD1 (5 bases). Trimming shortened V by 4 bases and J by 0 bases, and 9 bases separated the two germline ends. Germline values: CDR1 SQVTM, CDR2 ANQGSEA. CDR3 length equals 13 residues. The CDR3 here is CSVVRVLNTEAFF. CDR3 sequence (DNA): TGCAGCGTTGTCAGGGTCCTGAACACTGAAGCTTTCTTT.

The chain uses TRBV5-6 and TRBJ1-2; no clear D. The CDR3 is 16 residues long. Trimming shortened V by 4 bases and J by 4 bases, and 20 bases separated the two germline ends. Germline V gene sequence: CDR1 SGHDT, CDR2 YYEEEE. The CDR3 DNA sequence: TGTGCCAGCAGCCTCGTTGGATCGGGTAGAACCTATGGCTACACCTTC. Translating gives CASSLVGSGRTYGYTF.

The chain has TRBV6-5 and TRBJ1-1; 7 bases fit TRBD1. Trimming took 5 bases from V and 11 from J; bases not matched to a gene: 14. The CDR3 spans 14 residues. The germline CDR1 and CDR2 sequences are MNHEY and SVGAGI. CDR3 sequence: CASSPGRDRVRAFF. CDR3 bases: TGTGCCAGCAGTCCTGGGCGTGACAGGGTACGTGCTTTCTTT.

The V call is TRBV6-2 or TRBV6-3, the J call TRBJ1-1; TRBD1 aligns across 7 bases. CDR1 MNHEY and CDR2 SVGEGT come from the germline V gene. V lost 0 bases and J lost 3; bases outside the gene matches: 4. The CDR3 runs to 15 residues. In DNA, the CDR3 is TGTGCCAGCAGTTACTCCCTAACAGGGGACACTGAAGCTTTCTTT. Its translation is CASSYSLTGDTEAFF.

CDR3 region: CASSPKTYSPLHF. The DNA for the CDR3 is TGTGCCAGCAGCCCTAAGACATATTCACCCCTCCACTTT. The chain employs TRBV28 and TRBJ1-6; D ambiguous. V lost 6 bases and J 8 bases, leaving 11 bases between the germline ends. CDR1 is MDHEN and CDR2 is SYDVKM in the germline V gene. The CDR3 contains 13 residues.

The genes are TRBV6-5 and TRBJ2-1; 8 bases align to TRBD2. The J segment lost 4 bases and the V segment lost 6 bases, leaving 8 bases of the junction unmatched. CDR3 length equals 15 residues. CDR1 and CDR2 (germline): MNHEY, SVGAGI. CDR3 DNA sequence: TGTGCCAGCAGGCCCCCAGCGGGGGAGTACAATGAGCAGTTCTTC. It is translated as CASRPPAGEYNEQFF.

V and J are TRBV4-2 and TRBJ1-1, with TRBD1 as a possible D gene (5 bases). The V gene lost 5 bases and the J gene lost 0 bases, with 10 bases spanning the gap. The CDR3 covers 14 residues. Germline CDR1 reads LGHNA; CDR2 reads YNFKEQ. The CDR3 coding sequence is TGTGCCAGCAGCTGGGGCAACGTGAACACTGAAGCTTTCTTT. This gives the protein CASSWGNVNTEAFF.

The chain couples TRBV23-1 to TRBJ2-7; weak D call: TRBD1 (5 bases). TRBV23-1 is sorted into the ORF group, with uncertain function. V lost 4 bases, J lost 2 bases, and 24 bases lay in between. The CDR3 consists of 18 residues. The CDR3 nucleotides are TGCGCCAGCAGTCTCGACAGCCTAAAGTACTCCAAGGCCTACGAGCAGTACTTC. Its translation: CASSLDSLKYSKAYEQYF.

The rearrangement joins TRBV5-4 to TRBJ2-5, with 14 positions matching TRBD2. This CDR3 has 16 amino acids. V dropped 2 bases and J dropped 5; count of bases not matched to a gene: 5. Germline V gives CDR1 SGHNT, CDR2 YYREEE (reference sequence). The CDR3 bases are TGTGCCAGCAGCTTCGGACTAGCGGGGGGCTGGGAGACCCAGTACTTC. This translates into CASSFGLAGGWETQYF.

The CDR3: CASSNHPGTSGGEQFF. CDR3 bases: TGTGCCAGCAGCAACCACCCCGGGACTAGCGGGGGTGAGCAGTTCTTC. V and J are TRBV11-3 and TRBJ2-1; TRBD2 aligns across 14 bases. With V trimmed by 5 bases and J by 9 bases, 9 bases remained unmatched. Germline V CDR1 and CDR2: SGHNT, YENEEA. The CDR3 spans 16 residues.

This clone was seen a handful of times. The chain links TRBV3-1 (or the pseudogene TRBV3-2) to TRBJ2-1, with a possible D match to TRBD1 (6 bases). CDR1 and CDR2 (germline): LGHDT, YNNKEL (reference sequence). The V end was cut by 3 bases, the J end by 3 bases, with 15 bases between. There are 16 residues in the CDR3. In nucleotides, the CDR3 is TGTGCCAGCAGCCACACAGGGCCTAAACTCTACAATGAGCAGTTCTTC. Its protein is CASSHTGPKLYNEQFF.

The V and J genes are TRBV7-3 and TRBJ1-4, with D maybe TRBD1 (5 bases). Germline assignment: CDR1 SGHTA and CDR2 FQGTGA. The germline V and J ends were trimmed by 0 bases and 6 bases, with 11 bases remaining between them. The CDR3 spans 15 residues. The CDR3 spells CASSLTGVIDEKLFF. DNA of the CDR3: TGTGCCAGCAGCTTAACAGGGGTAATAGATGAAAAACTGTTTTTT.

The gene calls are TRBV6-5 and TRBJ1-5; tentatively, D is TRBD1 (5 bases). CDR1 and CDR2 from the germline V gene are MNHEY and SVGAGI. The CDR3 consists of 14 residues. Trimming left V 7 bases short and J 0 bases short, with 10 bases between. The CDR3 loop reads CASMGGYSNQPQHF. DNA of the CDR3: TGTGCCAGCATGGGGGGTTATAGCAATCAGCCCCAGCATTTT.

In this sample, this clone turned up once. At one of its ends the junction is not consistent with the germline gene, which may arise from a read error. The rearrangement uses TRBV18 and TRBJ2-7, with D tentatively TRBD2 (6 bases). Germline CDR1 reads KGHSH; CDR2 reads LQKENI. This CDR3 spans 13 amino acids. CDR3 region: CASSPINTGVPTF. For the CDR3, the DNA is TGTGCCAGCTCACCGATTAATACGGGGGTGCCTACATTC.